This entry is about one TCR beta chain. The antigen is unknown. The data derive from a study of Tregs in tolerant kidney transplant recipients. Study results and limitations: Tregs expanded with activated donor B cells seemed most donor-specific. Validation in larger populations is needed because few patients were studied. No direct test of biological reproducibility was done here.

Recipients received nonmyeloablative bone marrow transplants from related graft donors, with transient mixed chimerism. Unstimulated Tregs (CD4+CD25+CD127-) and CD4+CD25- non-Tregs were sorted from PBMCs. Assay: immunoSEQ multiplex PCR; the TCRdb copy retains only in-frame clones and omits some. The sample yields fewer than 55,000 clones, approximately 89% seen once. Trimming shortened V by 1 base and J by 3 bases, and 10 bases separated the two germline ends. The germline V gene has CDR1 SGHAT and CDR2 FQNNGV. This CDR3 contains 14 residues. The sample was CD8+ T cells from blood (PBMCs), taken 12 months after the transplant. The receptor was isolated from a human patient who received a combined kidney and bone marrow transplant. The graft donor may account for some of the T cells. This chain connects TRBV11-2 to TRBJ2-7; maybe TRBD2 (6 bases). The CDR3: CASSLGGGGYEQYF. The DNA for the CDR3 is TGTGCCAGCAGCTTAGGGGGAGGCGGCTACGAGCAGTACTTC.